Shown below are 5 T cell receptor beta chains from a single sample sequenced in a study of cytomegalovirus exposure and HLA in healthy donors. Some clones are missing from TCRdb's copy, which holds only in-frame ones; the method was immunoSEQ multiplex PCR. The sample yields around 100,000 clones, less than 95% seen once. Material for sequencing was PBMCs. These receptors all come from a woman aged 18-29 years in good health and CMV-seronegative.

J is TRBJ1-2 and V is TRBV2; D is perhaps TRBD1 (5 bases). The germline V and J ends were trimmed by 3 bases and 1 base, with 9 bases remaining between them. Germline assignment: CDR1 SNHLY and CDR2 FYNNEI. The CDR3 sequence is 14 residues long. CDR3: CASSDQGVNYGYTF. In DNA, the CDR3 is TGTGCCAGCAGTGACCAAGGGGTTAACTATGGCTACACCTTC.

The chain recombines TRBV6-4 with TRBJ1-1, with 9 bases lining up with TRBD1. J was trimmed by 10 bases and V by 5 bases; bases with no gene match: 11. Germline V gives CDR1 MRHNA, CDR2 SNTAGT. The length of the CDR3 is 14 residues. The DNA of the CDR3 is TGTGCCAGCAGTCCAGTCGGATGGGACAGGGCAGCTTTCTTT. This codes for CASSPVGWDRAAFF.

This rearrangement joins TRBV19 to TRBJ1-1; a weak D match, TRBD1 (6 bases). Trimming removed 7 bases at V and 0 bases at J, with 12 bases between. Germline values: CDR1 LNHDA, CDR2 SQIVND (reference sequence). The CDR3 runs to 14 residues. The CDR3 DNA follows: TGTGCCAGTAACAAGGGGGGGGTGAACACTGAAGCTTTCTTT. Its translation: CASNKGGVNTEAFF. Full variable domain (remainder filled in from reference TRBV19 and TRBJ1-1): DGGITQSPKYLFRKEGQNVTLSCEQNLNHDAMYWYRQDPGQGLRLIYYSQIVNDFQKGDIAEGYSVSREKKESFPLTVTSAQKNPTAFYLCASNKGGVNTEAFFGQGTRLTVV.

The chain employs TRBV9 and TRBJ1-1; the D gene is possibly TRBD1 (6 bases). CDR1 SGDLS and CDR2 YYNGEE come from the germline V gene. Trimming shortened V by 3 bases and J by 1 base, and 10 bases separated the two germline ends. CDR3 size: 14 residues. The CDR3 loop reads CASSAQGWNTEAFF. DNA for the CDR3: TGTGCCAGCAGCGCCCAGGGGTGGAACACTGAAGCTTTCTTT.

The genes are TRBV11-2 and TRBJ1-5; 9 bases are shared with TRBD1. CDR1 and CDR2 (germline): SGHAT, FQNNGV. The J segment lost 4 bases and the V segment lost 4 bases, leaving 2 bases of the junction unmatched. This CDR3 comprises 14 residues. The CDR3 DNA follows: TGTGCCAGCAGCTCTGGACAGGGGAATCAGCCCCAGCATTTT. This sequence encodes CASSSGQGNQPQHF. Full variable domain (remainder filled in from reference TRBV11-2 and TRBJ1-5): EAGVAQSPRYKIIEKRQSVAFWCNPISGHATLYWYQQILGQGPKLLIQFQNNGVVDDSQLPKDRFSAERLKGVDSTLKIQPAKLEDSAVYLCASSSGQGNQPQHFGDGTRLSIL.